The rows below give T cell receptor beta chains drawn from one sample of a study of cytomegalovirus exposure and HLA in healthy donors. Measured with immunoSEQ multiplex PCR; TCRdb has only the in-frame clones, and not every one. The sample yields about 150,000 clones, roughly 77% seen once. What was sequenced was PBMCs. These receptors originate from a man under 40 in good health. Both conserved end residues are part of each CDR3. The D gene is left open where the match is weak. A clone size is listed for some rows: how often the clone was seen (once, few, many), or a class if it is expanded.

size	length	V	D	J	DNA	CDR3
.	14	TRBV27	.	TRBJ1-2	TGTGCCAGCAGCCCCCGACAGATTTTCTATGGCTACACCTTC	CASSPRQIFYGYTF
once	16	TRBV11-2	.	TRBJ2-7	TGTGCCAGCAGCACCCCGACTAGTGGGTCTTCCTACGAGCAGTACTTC	CASSTPTSGSSYEQYF
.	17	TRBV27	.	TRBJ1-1	TGTGCCAGCAGTTTAAACCCGGTTCTCCTACCGAACACTGAAGCTTTCTTT	CASSLNPVLLPNTEAFF
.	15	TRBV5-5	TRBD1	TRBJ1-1	TGTGCCAGCAGCTTGGGGGGGACAGGGAACACTGAAGCTTTCTTT	CASSLGGTGNTEAFF
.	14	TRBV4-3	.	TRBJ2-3	TGCGCCAGCAGCCCGCACTGGAGGGCAGATACGCAGTATTTT	CASSPHWRADTQYF
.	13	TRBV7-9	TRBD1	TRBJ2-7	TGTTCCAGCCGACAGGGCAGCTCCTACGAGCAGTACTTC	CSSRQGSSYEQYF
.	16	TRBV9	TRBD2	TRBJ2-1	TGTGCCAGCAGCGTAAGCTCGACTAGCGGGAGGGGGGAGCAGTTCTTC	CASSVSSTSGRGEQFF
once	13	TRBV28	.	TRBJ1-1	TGTGCCAGCAGACAGGGCTCCTGGGATGAAGCTTTCTTT	CASRQGSWDEAFF
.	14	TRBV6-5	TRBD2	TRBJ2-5	TGTGCCAGCAGTGTCGGGACTAGCGGAGAGACCCAGTACTTC	CASSVGTSGETQYF
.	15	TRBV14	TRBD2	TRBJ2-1	TGTGCCAGCAGCCAAGGGCTAGCGGGAGGAGGTGAGCAGTTCTTC	CASSQGLAGGGEQFF
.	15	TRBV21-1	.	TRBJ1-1	TGTGCCAGCAGCAAAGTGGCCGCCCAGAACACTGAAGCTTTCTTT	CASSKVAAQNTEAFF
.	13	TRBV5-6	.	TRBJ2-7	TGTGCCAGCAGCTTGTTTCGGGGATACGAGCAGTACTTC	CASSLFRGYEQYF
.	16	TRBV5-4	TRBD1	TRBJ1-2	TGTGCCAGCAGCTTGGATCTCGGACAGGGGCGCTATGGCTACACCTTC	CASSLDLGQGRYGYTF
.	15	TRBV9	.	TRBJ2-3	TGTGCCAGCAGCGTAGAAGGAGGAAGCACAGATACGCAGTATTTT	CASSVEGGSTDTQYF
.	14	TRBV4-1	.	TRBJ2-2	TGCGCCAGCAGCCCCGGACTACCGACCGGGGAGCTGTTTTTT	CASSPGLPTGELFF
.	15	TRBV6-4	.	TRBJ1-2	TGTGCCAGCAGTGACTCGGGCACCGCCGCAGGCGGCTACACCTTC	CASSDSGTAAGGYTF
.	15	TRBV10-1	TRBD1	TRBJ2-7	TGCGCCAGCAGTGAGGGGGGGACAGGGGGCAGCGAGCAGTACTTC	CASSEGGTGGSEQYF
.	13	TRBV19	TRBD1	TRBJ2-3	TGTGCCAGTAGTATAAGTGGACAGGGTGGAGAATATTTT	CASSISGQGGEYF
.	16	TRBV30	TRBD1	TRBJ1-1	TGTGCCTGGAGTGTCCCCAGACAGGGATTGGACACTGAAGCTTTCTTT	CAWSVPRQGLDTEAFF
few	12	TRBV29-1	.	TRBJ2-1	TGCAGCGTTGTAGGAGTGGGCAATGAGCAGTTCTTC	CSVVGVGNEQFF